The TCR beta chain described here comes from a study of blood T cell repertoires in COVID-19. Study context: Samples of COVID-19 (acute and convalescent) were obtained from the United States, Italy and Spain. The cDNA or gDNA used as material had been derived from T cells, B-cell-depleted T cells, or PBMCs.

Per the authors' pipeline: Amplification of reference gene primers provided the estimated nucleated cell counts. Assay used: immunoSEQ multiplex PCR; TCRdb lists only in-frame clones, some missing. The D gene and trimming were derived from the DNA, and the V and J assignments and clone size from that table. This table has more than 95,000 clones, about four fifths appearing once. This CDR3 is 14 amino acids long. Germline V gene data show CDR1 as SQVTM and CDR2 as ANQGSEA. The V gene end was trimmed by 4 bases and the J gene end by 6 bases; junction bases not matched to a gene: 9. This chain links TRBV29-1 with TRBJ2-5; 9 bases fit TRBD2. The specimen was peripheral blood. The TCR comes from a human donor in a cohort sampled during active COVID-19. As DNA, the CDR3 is TGCAGCGTTGTAGGGCTAGCGGGGAAACAGACCCAGTACTTC. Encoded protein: CSVVGLAGKQTQYF.